This T cell receptor (beta chain) was sequenced for a study of beta chain features in type 1 diabetes. The CDR3 length is 14 residues. Germline V gene data show CDR1 as LNHNV and CDR2 as YYDKDF (reference sequence). Trimming shortened V by 0 bases and J by 7 bases, and 12 bases separated the two germline ends. All of the isolated RNA was reverse transcribed, so expressed TCRB transcripts were sequenced. The data were produced by immunoSEQ multiplex PCR, yet TCRdb's version contains in-frame clones alone and is incomplete. The sample includes about 400,000 clones, 10% to 15% of them seen just once. This clone appeared many times.

Sequences were obtained from naive CD4+ T cells from blood. The clonotype was recovered from a man aged 18 to 35 in good health. V gene TRBV15 combines with J gene TRBJ2-5; D possibly corresponds to TRBD2 (6 bases). CDR3 amino acids: CATSRDARGGTQYF. CDR3 in DNA: TGTGCCACCAGCAGAGATGCCCGGGGAGGGACCCAGTACTTC.